This paragraph reports one T cell receptor (beta chain). Its antigen is unidentified. MiXCR was run by TCRdb on the 5' RACE reads, yielding one entry per CDR3 protein. The repertoire holds 500,000 to 650,000 distinct CDR3 sequences, with approximately 16% as singletons. The data derive from a study of T cells after yellow fever vaccination. Study-level results: Overall, a small share of clonotypes was seen in both CD4 and CD8 compartments.

Germline CDR1 MNHNY, CDR2 SVGAGI (reference sequence). The CDR3 runs 11 residues. V was trimmed by 7 bases and J by 7 bases, leaving 5 bases between them. The material was PBMCs, obtained 4 to 6 days after the first yellow fever vaccination. The sequence was obtained from a man in his late teens or twenties who received the YFV17D yellow fever vaccine. The chain carries TRBV6-6 and TRBJ1-6; D gene unclear. As DNA, the CDR3 is TGTGCCAGCACCCAGAATTCACCCCTCCACTTT. Its translation is CASTQNSPLHF.